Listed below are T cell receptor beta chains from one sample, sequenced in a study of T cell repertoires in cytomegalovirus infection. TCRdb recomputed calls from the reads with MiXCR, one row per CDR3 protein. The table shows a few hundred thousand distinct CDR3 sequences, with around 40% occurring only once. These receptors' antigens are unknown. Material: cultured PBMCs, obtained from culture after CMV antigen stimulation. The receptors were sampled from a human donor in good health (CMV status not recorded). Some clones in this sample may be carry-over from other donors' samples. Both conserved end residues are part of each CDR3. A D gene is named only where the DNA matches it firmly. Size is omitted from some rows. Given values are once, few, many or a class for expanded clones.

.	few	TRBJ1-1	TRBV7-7	CASSLRADTEAFF	TGTGCCAGCAGCTTAAGGGCAGACACTGAAGCTTTCTTT
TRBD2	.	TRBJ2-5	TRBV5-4	CASTRAGGGRETQYF	TGTGCCAGCACGCGAGCCGGGGGGGGCCGGGAGACCCAGTACTTC
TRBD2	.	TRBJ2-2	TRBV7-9	CASSLPSTSGGGELFF	TGTGCCAGCAGCTTACCCTCGACTAGCGGGGGCGGGGAGCTGTTTTTT
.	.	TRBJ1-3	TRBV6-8	CASSDRVHFGNTIYF	TGTGCCAGCAGTGATCGGGTACACTTTGGAAACACCATATATTTT
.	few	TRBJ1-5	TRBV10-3	CAISEVGSRPQHF	TGTGCCATCAGTGAAGTAGGGAGTCGGCCCCAGCATTTT
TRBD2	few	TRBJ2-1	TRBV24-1	CATRESGDRNNEQFF	TGTGCCACCAGAGAAAGCGGGGACCGTAACAATGAGCAGTTCTTC
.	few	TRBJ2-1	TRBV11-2	CASSSILTYNEQFF	TGTGCCAGCAGCTCAATACTAACCTACAATGAGCAGTTCTTC
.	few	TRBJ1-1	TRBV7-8	CASSPEGGGTEAFF	TGTGCCAGCAGCCCTGAGGGAGGGGGCACTGAAGCTTTCTTT
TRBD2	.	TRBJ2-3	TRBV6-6	CASRAGTSTDTQYF	TGTGCCAGCAGAGCGGGGACTAGCACAGATACGCAGTATTTT
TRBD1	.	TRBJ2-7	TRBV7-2	CASSPRGPGQYEQYF	TGTGCCAGCAGCCCCCGAGGACCGGGACAGTACGAGCAGTACTTC
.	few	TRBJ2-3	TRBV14	CASSQGWRATDTQYF	TGTGCCAGCAGCCAAGGTTGGCGGGCCACAGATACGCAGTATTTT
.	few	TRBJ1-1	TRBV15	CATSRGADTEAFF	TGTGCCACCAGCAGAGGGGCTGACACTGAAGCTTTCTTT
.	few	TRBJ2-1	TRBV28	CASSKTGLRGLSSYNEQFF	TGTGCCAGCAGTAAAACAGGGTTGAGAGGACTCTCCTCCTACAATGAGCAGTTCTTC
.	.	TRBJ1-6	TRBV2	CASSVEVAVNSPLHF	TGTGCCAGCAGTGTCGAGGTGGCAGTGAATTCACCCCTCCACTTT
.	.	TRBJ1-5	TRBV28	CASAAGNQPQHF	TGTGCCAGCGCGGCAGGCAATCAGCCCCAGCATTTT
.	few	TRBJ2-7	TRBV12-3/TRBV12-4	CASSLAGTAGEQYF	TGTGCCAGCAGTTTAGCCGGGACTGCGGGGGAGCAGTACTTC
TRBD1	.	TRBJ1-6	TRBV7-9	CASSPNRGSYNSPLHF	TGTGCCAGCAGCCCAAACAGGGGCTCCTATAATTCACCCCTCCACTTT
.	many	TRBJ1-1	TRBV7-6	CASSGQNTEAFF	TGTGCCAGCAGCGGGCAGAACACTGAAGCTTTCTTT
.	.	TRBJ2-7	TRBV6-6	CASSYLGGITYEQYF	TGTGCCAGCAGTTACTTAGGGGGTATAACCTACGAGCAGTACTTC
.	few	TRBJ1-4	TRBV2	CASSEETWGEKLFF	TGTGCCAGCAGTGAGGAGACTTGGGGAGAAAAACTGTTTTTT
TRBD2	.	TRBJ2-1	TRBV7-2	CASSSGTSGPEQFF	TGTGCCAGCAGCTCTGGGACTAGCGGCCCAGAGCAGTTCTTC
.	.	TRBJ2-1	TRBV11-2	CASSLDLGEQFF	TGTGCCAGCAGCTTAGACCTCGGTGAGCAGTTCTTC
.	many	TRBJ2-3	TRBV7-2	CASSSYRLQVRRPGTQYF	TGTGCCAGCAGCTCCTACCGCTTACAGGTGCGAAGGCCGGGTACGCAGTATTTT
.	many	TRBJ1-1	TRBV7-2	CASSLVQNTEAFF	TGTGCCAGCAGCTTAGTCCAGAACACTGAAGCTTTCTTT
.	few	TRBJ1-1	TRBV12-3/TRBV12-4	CASGSGRGNTEAFF	TGTGCCAGCGGTTCGGGGCGGGGGAACACTGAAGCTTTCTTT
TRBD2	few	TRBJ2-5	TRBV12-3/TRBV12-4	CASSLGPGLAEETQYF	TGTGCCAGCAGTTTAGGTCCGGGACTAGCGGAAGAGACCCAGTACTTC
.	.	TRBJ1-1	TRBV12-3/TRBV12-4	CASTDTGLMNTEAFF	TGTGCCAGCACCGATACGGGGTTGATGAACACTGAAGCTTTCTTT
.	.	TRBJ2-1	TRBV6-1	CALAPSSYNEQFF	TGTGCCCTAGCGCCAAGCTCCTACAATGAGCAGTTCTTC
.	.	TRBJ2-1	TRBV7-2	CASSLDQRGRRHEQFF	TGTGCCAGCAGCTTAGATCAACGGGGGAGACGGCATGAGCAGTTCTTC
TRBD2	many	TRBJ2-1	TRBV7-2	CASSLVGTSGGGIYNEQFF	TGTGCCAGCAGCTTAGTGGGGACTAGCGGGGGAGGGATTTACAATGAGCAGTTCTTC
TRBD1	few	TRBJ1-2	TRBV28	CASSPGQGVIGYTF	TGTGCCAGCAGCCCGGGACAGGGGGTTATTGGCTACACCTTC
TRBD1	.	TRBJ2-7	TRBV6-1	CASRGTGGAYEQYF	TGTGCCAGCAGGGGGACAGGGGGCGCCTACGAGCAGTACTTC
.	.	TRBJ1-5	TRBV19	CASSRTAGGGNQPQHF	TGTGCCAGTAGTCGGACCGCCGGCGGTGGCAATCAGCCCCAGCATTTT
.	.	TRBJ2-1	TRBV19	CASRLGFEQFF	TGTGCCAGTCGACTAGGGTTCGAGCAGTTCTTC
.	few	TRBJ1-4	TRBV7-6	CASSLEVEGEKLFF	TGTGCCAGCAGCTTAGAGGTAGAAGGGGAAAAACTGTTTTTT
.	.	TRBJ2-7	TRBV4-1	CASLGHEQYF	TGCGCCAGCCTGGGGCACGAGCAGTACTTC
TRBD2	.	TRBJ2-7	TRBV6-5	CASTGPGGPVHEQYF	TGTGCCAGCACGGGTCCGGGAGGGCCTGTCCACGAGCAGTACTTC
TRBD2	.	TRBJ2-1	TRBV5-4	CASSSASGTDYNEQFF	TGTGCCAGCAGCTCAGCTAGCGGGACAGACTACAATGAGCAGTTCTTC
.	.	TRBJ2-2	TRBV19	CASSIGPGELFF	TGTGCCAGTAGTATAGGTCCCGGGGAGCTGTTTTTT
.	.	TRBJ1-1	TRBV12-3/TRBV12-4	CASSPQSWDAEAFF	TGTGCCAGCAGTCCCCAGTCCTGGGACGCTGAAGCTTTCTTT
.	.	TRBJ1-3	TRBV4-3	CASSQDVRTLGSTIYF	TGCGCCAGCAGCCAAGATGTGCGGACATTGGGAAGCACCATATATTTT
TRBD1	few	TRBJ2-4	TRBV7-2	CASSRIGGWRNIQYF	TGTGCCAGCAGCCGCATAGGGGGCTGGAGAAACATTCAGTACTTC
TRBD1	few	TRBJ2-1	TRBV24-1	CATQAGGNHEQFF	TGTGCCACCCAGGCAGGGGGCAACCATGAGCAGTTCTTC
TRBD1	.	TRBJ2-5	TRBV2	CASRPDRAQETQYF	TGTGCCAGCAGGCCTGACAGGGCCCAAGAGACCCAGTACTTC
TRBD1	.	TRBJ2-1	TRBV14	CASSTRTGGREQFF	TGTGCCAGCAGCACCCGGACAGGGGGAAGAGAGCAGTTCTTC
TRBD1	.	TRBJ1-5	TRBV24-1	CATRDRERNQPQHF	TGTGCCACCCGGGACAGGGAAAGGAATCAGCCCCAGCATTTT
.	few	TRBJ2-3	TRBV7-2	CASSKLDTPLTDTQYF	TGTGCCAGCAGCAAACTCGACACTCCCCTGACAGATACGCAGTATTTT
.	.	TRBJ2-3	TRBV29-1	CSVEDRADRSDTQYF	TGCAGCGTTGAAGATAGGGCAGACAGATCAGATACGCAGTATTTT
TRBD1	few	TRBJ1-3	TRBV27	CASSLGQGAGNTIYF	TGTGCCAGCAGTTTGGGACAGGGGGCCGGAAACACCATATATTTT
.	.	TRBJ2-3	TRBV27	CASPYLAGGLSDTQYF	TGTGCCAGCCCTTACCTCGCCGGGGGCCTATCTGATACGCAGTATTTT
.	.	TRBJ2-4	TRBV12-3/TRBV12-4	CASPGSCGLAKNIQYF	TGTGCCAGTCCCGGAAGTTGCGGCTTAGCCAAAAACATTCAGTACTTC
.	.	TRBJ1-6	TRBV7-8	CASSRNRDSPLHF	TGTGCCAGCAGCCGCAACAGGGACTCACCCCTCCACTTT
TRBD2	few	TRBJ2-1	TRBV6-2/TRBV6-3	CASSATGRSYNEQFF	TGTGCCAGCAGTGCGACCGGGAGGTCCTACAATGAGCAGTTCTTC
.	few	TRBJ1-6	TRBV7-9	CASSFFDSSNSPLHF	TGTGCCAGCAGCTTCTTCGACAGCTCTAATTCACCCCTCCACTTT
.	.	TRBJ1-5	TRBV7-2	CASSPQRAQPQHF	TGTGCCAGCAGCCCGCAGAGGGCTCAGCCCCAGCATTTT
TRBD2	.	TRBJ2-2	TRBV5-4	CASSLPGLAASTGELFF	TGTGCCAGCAGCTTGCCGGGACTAGCGGCCTCCACCGGGGAGCTGTTTTTT
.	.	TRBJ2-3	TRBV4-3	CASSQDPRTDRITDTQYF	TGCGCCAGCAGCCAAGATCCTAGGACAGACCGGATCACAGATACGCAGTATTTT
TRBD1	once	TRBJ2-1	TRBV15	CATWTGLVYNEQFF	TGTGCCACGTGGACAGGCCTTGTCTACAATGAGCAGTTCTTC
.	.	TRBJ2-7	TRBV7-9	CASSSTRGSSEQYF	TGTGCCAGCAGCTCCACGAGGGGTTCGAGCGAGCAGTACTTC
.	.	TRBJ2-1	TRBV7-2	CASSERGGDDNEQFF	TGTGCCAGCAGCGAGAGGGGGGGTGACGACAATGAGCAGTTCTTC